These 21 T cell receptor beta chains originate from one sample sequenced in a study of T cell clonotyping in hematopoietic cell transplantation. Sequencing was performed with immunoSEQ multiplex PCR; in TCRdb, only in-frame clones are kept and a portion is missing. The sample has approximately 8,700 clones, roughly nine tenths seen once. Time point specified: recipient sample about 28 days before transplant, after cytoreduction. Sequencing used peripheral blood mononuclear cells, obtained before stem cell transplant. The source is a woman aged 60-75 years with acute myeloid leukemia. Some clones in this sample may be carry-over from other donors' samples.

The chain uses TRBV30 and TRBJ1-4; a weak D match, TRBD1 (6 bases). The germline V gene encodes CDR1 GTSNPN and CDR2 SVGIG (reference sequence). This CDR3 has 15 amino acids. The V gene lost 4 bases and the J gene lost 6 bases, with 18 bases spanning the gap. The CDR3 protein is CAWTNGGPWDEKLFF. The CDR3 nucleotides are TGTGCCTGGACCAACGGGGGGCCATGGGATGAAAAACTGTTTTTT.

This clone has only a few counts. V and J are TRBV28 and TRBJ1-4, with TRBD1 identical over 8 bases. V was clipped by 5 bases and J by 6 bases; unmatched bases: 8. Germline-derived CDR1 and CDR2 are MDHEN and SYDVKM. This CDR3 is built from 15 residues. CDR3 protein: CASSRGGTGDEKLFF. The CDR3 coding sequence is TGTGCCAGCAGTCGCGGCGGGACAGGAGATGAAAAACTGTTTTTT.

V gene TRBV11-3 combines with J gene TRBJ2-4, with D perhaps assigned TRBD1 or TRBD2 (5 bases each). The CDR3 spans 18 residues. In germline, CDR1 is SGHNT, CDR2 YENEEA. Trimming shortened V by 0 bases and J by 2 bases, and 17 bases separated the two germline ends. The CDR3 sequence: CASSLDQGGSNTKNIQYF. CDR3 coding DNA: TGTGCCAGCAGCTTAGATCAGGGTGGGAGTAACACCAAAAACATTCAGTACTTC.

The chain has TRBV28 and TRBJ1-3; no reliable D call. The V and J ends lost 6 bases and 2 bases respectively, with 11 bases between them. This CDR3 has 14 residues. Germline V gene sequence: CDR1 MDHEN, CDR2 SYDVKM. The CDR3 DNA reads as TGTGCCAGCAGCTCCCCCGGGCCTGGAAACACCATATATTTT. Protein product: CASSSPGPGNTIYF.

This rearrangement joins TRBV6-5 to TRBJ2-7; no firm D call. This CDR3 comprises 13 residues. Looked up from germline, CDR1 is MNHEY and CDR2 is SVGAGI. Trimming pared 0 bases from V and 7 bases from J, leaving 10 bases between. As DNA, the CDR3 is TGTGCCAGCAGTTACTCAAGGGCTAGGGAGCAGTACTTC. Amino acid sequence: CASSYSRAREQYF.

The J gene is TRBJ1-3, the V gene TRBV30; D is ambiguous. V was shortened by 1 base and J by 0 bases, with 10 bases between the two germline ends. The CDR3 consists of 15 residues. Germline CDR1 is GTSNPN and CDR2 is SVGIG (reference sequence). The CDR3 spells CAWSAKTSSGNTIYF. The CDR3 nucleotides read TGTGCCTGGAGTGCGAAGACTAGCTCTGGAAACACCATATATTTT.

The chain combines TRBV5-1 with TRBJ2-1; D is uncertain. V dropped 1 base and J dropped 0 bases, with 8 bases sitting between them. Looked up from germline, CDR1 is SGHRS and CDR2 is YFSETQ. CDR3 length: 15 residues. In nucleotides, the CDR3 is TGCGCCAGCAGCTTGACACGGAGCTCCTACAATGAGCAGTTCTTC. It codes for CASSLTRSSYNEQFF. The variable domain in full, completed from reference TRBV5-1 and TRBJ2-1, reads KAGVTQTPRYLIKTRGQQVTLSCSPISGHRSVSWYQQTPGQGLQFLFEYFSETQRNKGNFPGRFSGRQFSNSRSEMNVSTLELGDSALYLCASSLTRSSYNEQFFGPGTRLTVL.

This sequence joins TRBV27 and TRBJ1-3; 12 nucleotides line up with TRBD1. CDR3 length: 21 residues. J lost 3 bases, V lost 5 bases, and 20 bases had no gene match. Germline V CDR1 and CDR2: MNHEY, SMNVEV (reference sequence). The CDR3 loop reads CASSQNPGTGGRYVFGNTIYF. The CDR3 DNA reads as TGTGCCAGCAGTCAGAACCCGGGGACAGGGGGCCGATATGTCTTTGGAAACACCATATATTTT.

This chain links TRBV2 with TRBJ2-2; D is undetermined. V dropped 3 bases and J dropped 2 bases, with 1 base sitting between them. The CDR3 contains 12 residues. Germline values: CDR1 SNHLY, CDR2 FYNNEI. In nucleotides, the CDR3 is TGTGCCAGCAGTGACAACACCGGGGAGCTGTTTTTT. This codes for CASSDNTGELFF.

This rearrangement joins TRBV19 to TRBJ2-1; TRBD2 might be the D (5 bases). Germline V lookup: CDR1 LNHDA, CDR2 SQIVND (reference sequence). The CDR3 runs to 17 residues. Trimming shortened V by 0 bases and J by 3 bases, and 15 bases separated the two germline ends. The CDR3 reads CASSIESPILGYNEQFF. CDR3 nucleotides: TGTGCCAGTAGTATAGAATCCCCAATACTAGGCTACAATGAGCAGTTCTTC. Looking up the rest from reference TRBV19 and TRBJ2-1 gives the full variable domain: DGGITQSPKYLFRKEGQNVTLSCEQNLNHDAMYWYRQDPGQGLRLIYYSQIVNDFQKGDIAEGYSVSREKKESFPLTVTSAQKNPTAFYLCASSIESPILGYNEQFFGPGTRLTVL.

The chain is built from TRBV28 and TRBJ2-7; D is uncertain. The CDR3 totals 15 residues. V lost 6 bases and J lost 7, with 22 bases in between. The germline CDR1 and CDR2 sequences are MDHEN and SYDVKM. CDR3 coding DNA: TGTGCCAGCAGGACGCCGACGGTCAGTAATTCGGAGCAGTACTTC. The encoded protein is CASRTPTVSNSEQYF.

The chain links TRBV9 to TRBJ2-2; either TRBD1 or TRBD2 may fit D (7 bases each). The germline CDR1 and CDR2 sequences are SGDLS and YYNGEE. V lost 0 bases, J lost 0 bases, and 15 bases lay in between. This CDR3 comprises 18 residues. DNA of the CDR3: TGTGCCAGCAGCGTAGCTACGGGGGGACAGACGAACACCGGGGAGCTGTTTTTT. The encoded protein is CASSVATGGQTNTGELFF.

This chain connects TRBV10-3 to TRBJ1-1; D gene unclear. Per the germline V gene, CDR1 is ENHRY and CDR2 is SYGVKD. CDR3 length equals 14 residues. Trimming stripped 2 bases from V and 1 base from J, with 8 bases between. CDR3 sequence reads: CAISEGRRNTEAFF. The CDR3 bases are TGTGCCATCAGTGAGGGTAGGAGGAACACTGAAGCTTTCTTT.

The rearrangement uses TRBV29-1 and TRBJ1-1; 11 nucleotides agree with TRBD1. After removal of 4 bases from V and 4 bases from J, the junction contained 2 bases not matched to a gene. There are 13 residues in the CDR3. Germline loops: CDR1 SQVTM, CDR2 ANQGSEA. As DNA, the CDR3 is TGCAGCGTTGGGACAGGGGGCGGCACTGAAGCTTTCTTT. Translating gives CSVGTGGGTEAFF.

This chain uses TRBV29-1 with TRBJ1-2, with 9 bases fitting TRBD1. V was clipped by 7 bases and J by 2 bases; unmatched bases: 8. From germline, CDR1 is SQVTM and CDR2 ANQGSEA. CDR3 length equals 14 residues. The DNA of the CDR3 is TGCAGCGCCATCGGGGGACAGGGAAACTATGGCTACACCTTC. Amino acids: CSAIGGQGNYGYTF.

This chain connects TRBV4-1 to TRBJ2-1; TRBD2 aligns across 12 bases. CDR1 is MGHRA and CDR2 is YSYEKL in the germline V gene. V lost 0 bases and J lost 5; bases outside the gene matches: 8. The CDR3 is 18 amino acids. CDR3 nucleotide sequence: TGCGCCAGCAGCCAAGATTCTAGCGGGAGGGCCTGGGACAATGAGCAGTTCTTC. This codes for CASSQDSSGRAWDNEQFF.

The V call is TRBV2, the J call TRBJ1-6; D unclear. Germline CDR1 SNHLY, CDR2 FYNNEI. The V end was cut by 1 base, the J end by 7 bases, with 8 bases between. This CDR3 comprises 14 residues. The CDR3 is CASSEGGTNSPLHF. The CDR3 nucleotides read TGTGCCAGCAGTGAAGGGGGTACGAATTCACCCCTCCACTTT.

This rearrangement joins TRBV21-1 to TRBJ1-1; the DNA was not compared with TRBD1, the D call given in the table. TRBV21-1 constitutes a pseudogene. This CDR3 is 17 amino acids long. The CDR3 is CASSKTKLDRENTEAFF. CDR3 DNA sequence: TGTGCCAGCAGCAAAACCAAGTTGGACAGGGAGAACACTGAAGCTTTCTTT.

This clone turned up a few times. The chain is built from TRBV29-1 and TRBJ1-2; possibly TRBD1 for D (6 bases). This CDR3 is built from 13 residues. Trimming removed 7 bases from V and 5 bases from J, with 17 bases in between. CDR1 SQVTM and CDR2 ANQGSEA come from the germline V gene. CDR3 sequence reads: CSAHREEQYGYTF. The CDR3 DNA follows: TGCAGCGCCCACAGGGAGGAGCAATATGGCTACACCTTC.

This chain links TRBV10-1 with TRBJ2-1; no definite D call. Germline V gene sequence: CDR1 WNHNN, CDR2 SYGVQD (reference sequence). V was trimmed by 3 bases and J by 4 bases, leaving 7 bases between them. The CDR3 contains 13 residues. The DNA of the CDR3 is TGCGCCAGCAGTGATTCCGCTTACAATGAGCAGTTCTTC. Amino acid sequence: CASSDSAYNEQFF.

CDR3 residues: CASSPQDGGYGYTF. The CDR3 nucleotides are TGTGCCAGCAGTCCTCAGGACGGAGGTTATGGCTACACCTTC. J is TRBJ1-2 and V is TRBV27, with D unresolved. V dropped 5 bases and J dropped 5 bases, with 15 bases sitting between them. This CDR3 region has 14 residues. Germline-derived CDR1 and CDR2 are MNHEY and SMNVEV (reference sequence).